The entry below describes one T cell receptor beta chain. This clone was detected only a few times. What antigen it recognizes has not been identified. One base away there is no much larger clone; base qualities are not given. The High Capacity cDNA Reverse Transcription Kit was used to reverse transcribe all of the isolated RNA, meaning that expressed TCRB transcripts were what got sequenced. Survey-depth immunoSEQ sequencing was performed on stem cell-like memory T cell samples, with an average of roughly 930,000 total reads per sample. After sorted cells were lysed in RLT buffer, RNA was extracted with DNase-treated RNeasy Micro or Mini kits, with the choice depending on cell number. To prevent cross-contamination, every cell subset was processed on its own, while patient and healthy donor samples were processed together. The immunoSEQ multiplex PCR was used to amplify TCRB sequences from cDNA, generating 87-bp fragments that spanned the CDR3 region. Sequencing of the amplicons was done on the Illumina HiSeq platform. In the authors' own workflow: Synthetic template baselines were used to correct PCR bias computationally, reads within Hamming distance 2 were collapsed together, and singletons that could not be merged were discarded. By aligning reads against IMGT, V, D and J genes, CDR3 length, and insertions or deletions at six rearrangement sites were assigned. Clonotype counts were normalized to sorted cell number within each subset before computing true diversity and Gini coefficients with the tcR R package. Repertoire sharing was quantified using the overlap coefficient calculated on TCRB nucleotide sequences. As stored in TCRdb, this immuneACCESS dataset retains in-frame rearrangements with V and J assigned. A fraction of the clones does not appear; measured against another copy, unresolved V genes explain less than half of the discrepancy, and the remainder lacks a known reason. The V and J calls and clone size were taken over from that table, and D and trimming were inferred from the DNA. This sample lists about 15,000 clones; around three fifths were detected once. The ten top clones hold roughly 0.5% of the sample.

Each donor gave one peripheral blood draw, averaging approximately 110 mL, which was collected into heparinised tubes. A BD FACSAria II and a panel including CD45RO, CCR7, CD25, CD127, CD95 and CD27 were used to sort naive, central memory, regulatory and stem cell-like memory CD4+ T cells. Every sorted population had a purity above 95%. Right away, PBMCs were isolated by Lymphoprep density gradient centrifugation and were stained directly, with no culture step. Samples were stained and sorted in pairs, with one healthy donor and one patient per experiment, so that batch effects were minimized. Measured from the cysteine to the phenylalanine, the CDR3 is 14 residues long. The DNA shown is the 42-base CDR3, in frame from base 1. CDR1 and CDR2, looked up from the germline V gene, are SGHAT and FQNNGV. V trim: 2 bases; J trim: 4 bases; unmatched bases: 1. The sample belongs to a study of beta chain features in type 1 diabetes (dated by TCRdb to 2017 to 2018). At the level of the whole study: Mean age, gender distribution, total cell number and subset yield were not different between patients and healthy donors. Across all samples, about 110 million sorted cells were examined, and cell number per subset correlated strongly with RNA yield. In the study, recently diagnosed type 1 diabetes patients and matched healthy donors were compared on the TCRB repertoires of their sorted circulating CD4+ T cell subsets. Regulatory and stem cell-like memory subsets were isolated from only 8 patients and roughly eight healthy donors, whereas naive and central memory subsets came from all 30 or so donors. Summary of the overall study and its limitations: Because cDNA was sequenced instead of genomic DNA, highly expressing activated cells could be over-represented, though the groups showed no difference in activation or CD3 levels. Shorter templates might be favored by PCR, yet because patient and control samples were amplified and corrected together, any such skew would affect both groups equally. The naive, central memory and regulatory TCRB repertoires appeared to resemble one another more closely among patients than among healthy donors. In all four CD4+ subsets, TCRB CDR3 length was moderately but significantly shorter in type 1 diabetes patients. Only small numbers of individuals were included in the HLA sub-analyses, which left unresolved whether HLA type had any influence on TCRB rearrangement. At VDJ recombination sites, type 1 diabetes patients had fewer insertions and more deleted nucleotides, which implies abnormalities in thymic rearrangement.

The sequenced material came from stem cell memory CD4+ T cells from blood. The sample's cell subset or site label, in plain terms: stem cell-like memory CD4+ T cells. The chain uses TRBV11-2 and TRBJ2-7; 11 middle bases align to TRBD2. The sequence came from a woman under 30 with type 1 diabetes. CDR3 region: CASSLLAGGYEQYF. The nucleotide sequence reads TGTGCCAGCAGCTTACTAGCGGGGGGTTACGAGCAGTACTTC.